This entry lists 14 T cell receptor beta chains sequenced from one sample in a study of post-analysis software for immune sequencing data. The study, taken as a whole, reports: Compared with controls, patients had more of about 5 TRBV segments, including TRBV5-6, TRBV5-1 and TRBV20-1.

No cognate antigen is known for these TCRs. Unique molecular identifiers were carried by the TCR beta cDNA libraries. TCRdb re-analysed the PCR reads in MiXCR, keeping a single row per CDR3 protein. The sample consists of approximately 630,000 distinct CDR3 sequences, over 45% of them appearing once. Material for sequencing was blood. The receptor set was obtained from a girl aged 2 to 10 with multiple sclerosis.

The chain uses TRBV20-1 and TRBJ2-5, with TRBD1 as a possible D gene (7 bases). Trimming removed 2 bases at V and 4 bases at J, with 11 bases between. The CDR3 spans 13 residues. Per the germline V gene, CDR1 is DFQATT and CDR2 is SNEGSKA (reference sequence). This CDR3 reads CSARSGGSETQYF. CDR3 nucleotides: TGCAGTGCTAGATCAGGGGGGTCAGAGACCCAGTACTTC.

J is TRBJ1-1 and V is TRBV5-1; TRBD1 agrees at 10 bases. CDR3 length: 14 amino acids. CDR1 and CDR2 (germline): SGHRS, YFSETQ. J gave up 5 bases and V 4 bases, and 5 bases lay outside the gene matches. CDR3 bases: TGCGCCAGCAGCAGGGGACAGGGGCATACTGAAGCTTTCTTT. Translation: CASSRGQGHTEAFF.

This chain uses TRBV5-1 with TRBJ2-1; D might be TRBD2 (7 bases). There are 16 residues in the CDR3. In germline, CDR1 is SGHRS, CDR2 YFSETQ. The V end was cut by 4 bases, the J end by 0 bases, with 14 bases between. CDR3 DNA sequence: TGCGCCAGCAGCCCGGCGGGGGCGAGCTCCTACAATGAGCAGTTCTTC. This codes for CASSPAGASSYNEQFF.

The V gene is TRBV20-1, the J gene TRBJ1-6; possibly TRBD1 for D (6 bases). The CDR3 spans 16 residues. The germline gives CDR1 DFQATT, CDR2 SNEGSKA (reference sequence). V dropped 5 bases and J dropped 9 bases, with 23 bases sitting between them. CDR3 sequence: CSASHTPTGRSSPLHF. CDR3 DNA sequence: TGCAGTGCTTCCCACACCCCCACAGGGAGGAGTTCACCCCTCCACTTT.

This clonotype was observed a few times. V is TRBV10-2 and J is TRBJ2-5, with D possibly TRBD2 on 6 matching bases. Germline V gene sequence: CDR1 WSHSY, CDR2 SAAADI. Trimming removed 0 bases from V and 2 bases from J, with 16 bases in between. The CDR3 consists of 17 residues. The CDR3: CASSESILLASQETQYF. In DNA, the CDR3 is TGCGCCAGCAGTGAGTCCATCCTCCTAGCGTCACAAGAGACCCAGTACTTC.

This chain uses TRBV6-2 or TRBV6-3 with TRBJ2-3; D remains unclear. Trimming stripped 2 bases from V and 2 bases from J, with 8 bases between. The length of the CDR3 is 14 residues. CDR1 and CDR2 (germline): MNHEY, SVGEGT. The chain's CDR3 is CASSYGLNTDTQYF. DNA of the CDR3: TGTGCCAGCAGTTACGGGCTGAACACAGATACGCAGTATTTT.

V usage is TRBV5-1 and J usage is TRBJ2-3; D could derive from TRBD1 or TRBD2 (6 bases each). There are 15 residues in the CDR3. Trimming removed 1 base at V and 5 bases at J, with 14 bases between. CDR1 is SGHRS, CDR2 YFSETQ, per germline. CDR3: CASSLLGGAVDTQYF. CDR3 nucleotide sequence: TGCGCCAGCAGCTTGCTCGGGGGCGCGGTAGATACGCAGTATTTT.

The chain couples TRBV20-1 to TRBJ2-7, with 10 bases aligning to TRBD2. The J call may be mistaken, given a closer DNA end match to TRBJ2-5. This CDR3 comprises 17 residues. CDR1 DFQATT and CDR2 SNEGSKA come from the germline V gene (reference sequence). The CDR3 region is CSARDPSSGRPSETQYF. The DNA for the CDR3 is TGCAGTGCTAGAGATCCGTCTAGCGGGAGACCTTCAGAGACCCAGTACTTC.

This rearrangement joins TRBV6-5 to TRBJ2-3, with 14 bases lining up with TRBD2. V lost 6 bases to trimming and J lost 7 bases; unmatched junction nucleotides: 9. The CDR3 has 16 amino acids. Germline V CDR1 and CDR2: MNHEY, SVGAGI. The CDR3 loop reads CASSSGLAGGRNTQYF. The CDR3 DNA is TGTGCCAGCAGCTCAGGACTAGCGGGGGGAAGGAATACGCAGTATTTT.

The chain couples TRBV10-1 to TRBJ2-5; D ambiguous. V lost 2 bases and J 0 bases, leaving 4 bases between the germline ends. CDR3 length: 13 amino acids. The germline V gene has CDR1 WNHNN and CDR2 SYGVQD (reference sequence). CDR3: CASSEGDQETQYF. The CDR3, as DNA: TGCGCCAGCAGTGAGGGGGACCAAGAGACCCAGTACTTC.

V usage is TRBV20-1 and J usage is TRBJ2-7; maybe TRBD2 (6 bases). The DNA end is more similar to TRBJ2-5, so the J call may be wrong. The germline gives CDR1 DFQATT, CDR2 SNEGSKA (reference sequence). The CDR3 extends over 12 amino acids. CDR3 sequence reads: CSARPSAETQYF. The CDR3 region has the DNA TGCAGTGCTAGGCCTAGCGCGGAGACCCAGTACTTC.

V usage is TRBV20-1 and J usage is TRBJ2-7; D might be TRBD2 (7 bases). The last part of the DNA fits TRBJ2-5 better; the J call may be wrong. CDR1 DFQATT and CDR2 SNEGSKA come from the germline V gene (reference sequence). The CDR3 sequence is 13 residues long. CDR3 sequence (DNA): TGCAGTGCCCGCTGGGGGGGCGTTGAGACCCAGTACTTC. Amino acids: CSARWGGVETQYF.

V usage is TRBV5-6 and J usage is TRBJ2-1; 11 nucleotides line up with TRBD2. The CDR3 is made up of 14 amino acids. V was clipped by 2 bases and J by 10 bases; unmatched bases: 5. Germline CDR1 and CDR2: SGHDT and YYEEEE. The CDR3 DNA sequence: TGTGCCAGCAGCTTTACTAGCGGGAGTGTAGAGCAGTTCTTC. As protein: CASSFTSGSVEQFF. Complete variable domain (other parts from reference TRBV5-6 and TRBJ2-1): DAGVTQSPTHLIKTRGQQVTLRCSPKSGHDTVSWYQQALGQGPQFIFQYYEEEERQRGNFPDRFSGHQFPNYSSELNVNALLLGDSALYLCASSFTSGSVEQFFGPGTRLTVL.

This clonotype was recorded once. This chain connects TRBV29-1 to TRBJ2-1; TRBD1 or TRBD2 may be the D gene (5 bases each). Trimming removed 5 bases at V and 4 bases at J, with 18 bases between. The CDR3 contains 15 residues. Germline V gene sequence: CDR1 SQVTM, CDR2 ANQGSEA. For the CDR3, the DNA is TGCAGCGTTTCGAGGGGCGCAGGCCAGTACAATGAGCAGTTCTTC. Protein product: CSVSRGAGQYNEQFF.